The 17 T cell receptor beta chains reported below all come from one sample, sequenced in a study of OX40 agonist ivuxolimab in advanced cancers. Measured with immunoSEQ multiplex PCR; TCRdb has only the in-frame clones, and not every one. Of about 24,000 clones in the sample, roughly 89% were seen once. The sample here was CD4+ or CD8+ T cells sorted from blood, taken in a trial of the OX40 agonist ivuxolimab. The receptors were sampled from an adult with an advanced solid tumor such as melanoma, head and neck, liver or kidney cancer.

V gene TRBV2 combines with J gene TRBJ1-1, with D maybe TRBD1 (5 bases). Trimming stripped 7 bases from V and 7 bases from J, with 16 bases between. The CDR3 covers 13 residues. Per germline, CDR1 SNHLY and CDR2 FYNNEI. CDR3 sequence reads: CASTVARAVEAFF. The DNA of the CDR3 is TGTGCCAGCACAGTGGCCAGGGCGGTTGAAGCTTTCTTT.

The V call is TRBV5-8, the J call TRBJ2-5; D is unclear. Germline CDR1 SGHTS, CDR2 YDEGEE. Trimming took 0 bases from V and 4 from J, leaving 16 bases between them. The CDR3 length is 16 residues. This CDR3 reads CASSLETGQIRETQYF. The CDR3 DNA is TGTGCCAGCAGCTTGGAGACCGGGCAGATCCGAGAGACCCAGTACTTC.

The chain carries TRBV6-5 and TRBJ2-7; the D is unclear. CDR1 is MNHEY, CDR2 SVGAGI, per germline. CDR3 length equals 11 residues. The V and J ends lost 10 bases and 6 bases respectively, with 13 bases between them. This CDR3 reads CATGRGFEQYF. CDR3 sequence (DNA): TGTGCCACCGGTCGTGGGTTCGAGCAGTACTTC.

The rearrangement uses TRBV9 and TRBJ1-3; D not resolved. Germline CDR1 and CDR2: SGDLS and YYNGEE. There are 16 residues in the CDR3. The V end lost 0 bases, the J end lost 0 bases, and 10 bases lay between the germline ends. DNA for the CDR3: TGTGCCAGCAGCGTAGGGTCCGACTACTCTGGAAACACCATATATTTT. This sequence encodes CASSVGSDYSGNTIYF. Filled out from reference TRBV9 and TRBJ1-3, the complete variable domain reads DSGVTQTPKHLITATGQRVTLRCSPRSGDLSVYWYQQSLDQGLQFLIQYYNGEERAKGNILERFSAQQFPDLHSELNLSSLELGDSALYFCASSVGSDYSGNTIYFGEGSWLTVV.

This rearrangement joins TRBV7-9 to TRBJ1-1; unclear D gene. Trimming stripped 2 bases from V and 2 bases from J, with 6 bases between. Germline V gene lookup returns CDR1 SEHNR and CDR2 FQNEAQ (reference sequence). There are 13 residues in the CDR3. CDR3 DNA sequence: TGTGCCAGCAGCTTATTGATTAACACTGAAGCTTTCTTT. Translated: CASSLLINTEAFF. Looking up the rest from reference TRBV7-9 and TRBJ1-1 gives the full variable domain: DTGVSQNPRHKITKRGQNVTFRCDPISEHNRLYWYRQTLGQGPEFLTYFQNEAQLEKSRLLSDRFSAERPKGSFSTLEIQRTEQGDSAMYLCASSLLINTEAFFGQGTRLTVV.

This chain links TRBV4-3 with TRBJ2-7, with 8 bases matching TRBD2. The CDR3 covers 16 residues. Germline V gene data show CDR1 as LGHNA and CDR2 as YSLEER. V trimming: 1 base; J trimming: 0 bases; junction bases outside the gene matches: 5. Here the CDR3 reads CASSQGVAGNSYEQYF. The CDR3 DNA is TGCGCCAGCAGCCAAGGCGTAGCGGGGAACTCCTACGAGCAGTACTTC.

V is TRBV14 and J is TRBJ2-5; the D gene is possibly TRBD1 (6 bases). Germline CDR1 SGHDN, CDR2 FVKESK. CDR3 length: 16 residues. The V gene lost 4 bases and the J gene lost 2 bases, with 17 bases spanning the gap. CDR3 in DNA: TGTGCCAGCAGCCCCATAGGAAGACAGGAACAAGAGACCCAGTACTTC. Translated: CASSPIGRQEQETQYF.

J is TRBJ1-5 and V is TRBV23-1; D gene unclear. TRBV23-1 is placed among ORFs of uncertain function. Trimming shortened V by 4 bases and J by 4 bases, and 11 bases separated the two germline ends. There are 14 residues in the CDR3. The CDR3 DNA reads as TGCGCCAGCAGTCGAGGGTTCGCAAATCAGCCCCAGCATTTT. Encoded protein: CASSRGFANQPQHF.

This clone was seen more than once but under ten times. The chain couples TRBV11-2 to TRBJ1-1; D gene uncertain. Trimming took 1 base from V and 7 from J, leaving 4 bases between them. The germline V gene has CDR1 SGHAT and CDR2 FQNNGV. The CDR3 extends over 11 amino acids. In nucleotides, the CDR3 is TGTGCCAGCAGCTTAGCCCGTGAAGCTTTCTTT. This sequence encodes CASSLAREAFF.

The rearrangement uses TRBV5-1 and TRBJ2-1; the D gene could be TRBD1 or TRBD2 (5 bases each). CDR3 length equals 13 residues. Per germline, CDR1 SGHRS and CDR2 YFSETQ. Trimming took off 4 bases at V and 10 bases at J, with 15 bases between the two ends. CDR3 DNA sequence: TGCGCCAGCAGCAGTCCGGGACCGGGGGAGCAGTTCTTC. It specifies CASSSPGPGEQFF.

V and J are TRBV15 and TRBJ1-2; no clear D gene. The V end lost 3 bases, the J end lost 7 bases, and 21 bases lay between the germline ends. This CDR3 is built from 16 residues. CDR1 and CDR2 (germline): LNHNV, YYDKDF (reference sequence). This CDR3 reads CATSSPAGPASVGYTF. The CDR3 DNA follows: TGTGCCACCAGCAGCCCCGCCGGGCCAGCCTCGGTTGGCTACACCTTC.

J is TRBJ1-1 and V is TRBV19; D not certain. The length of the CDR3 is 16 residues. Per germline, CDR1 LNHDA and CDR2 SQIVND (reference sequence). The V end was cut by 0 bases, the J end by 5 bases, with 16 bases between. The CDR3 coding sequence is TGTGCCAGTAGTATAGATCGTCGGCCCCTAAGGACTGAAGCTTTCTTT. It specifies CASSIDRRPLRTEAFF. Together with reference TRBV19 and TRBJ1-1, the CDR3 gives the full variable domain: DGGITQSPKYLFRKEGQNVTLSCEQNLNHDAMYWYRQDPGQGLRLIYYSQIVNDFQKGDIAEGYSVSREKKESFPLTVTSAQKNPTAFYLCASSIDRRPLRTEAFFGQGTRLTVV.

V and J are TRBV6-5 and TRBJ2-2; no definite D call. The length of the CDR3 is 13 residues. V shed 4 bases and J shed 4 bases, with 7 bases lying between them. The germline V gene encodes CDR1 MNHEY and CDR2 SVGAGI. The CDR3 loop is CASSFGFTGELFF. The CDR3 bases are TGTGCCAGCAGTTTCGGATTCACCGGGGAGCTGTTTTTT.

V and J are TRBV5-1 and TRBJ2-7, with 7 positions matching TRBD1. This CDR3 has 14 residues. Losses at the gene ends were 4 bases for V and 2 bases for J; bases not matched to a gene: 6. CDR1 is SGHRS and CDR2 is YFSETQ in the germline V gene. The CDR3 coding sequence is TGCGCCAGCAGCCCCGACAGGGTTACCTACGAGCAGTACTTC. This codes for CASSPDRVTYEQYF.

The V gene is TRBV5-1, the J gene TRBJ2-2; 7 nucleotides line up with TRBD2. Germline assignment: CDR1 SGHRS and CDR2 YFSETQ. V lost 4 bases, J lost 1 base, and 4 bases stayed unmatched. The CDR3 runs to 15 residues. The CDR3 DNA follows: TGCGCCAGCAGCCCTCTAGCGGAGAACACCGGGGAGCTGTTTTTT. Its protein product is CASSPLAENTGELFF.

This rearrangement joins TRBV5-6 to TRBJ2-3; no reliable D call. The CDR3 totals 11 residues. The germline V gene encodes CDR1 SGHDT and CDR2 YYEEEE. V lost 2 bases, J lost 2 bases, and 0 bases lay in between. DNA for the CDR3: TGTGCCAGCAGCTTCACAGATACGCAGTATTTT. Its protein is CASSFTDTQYF.

The J gene is TRBJ2-7, the V gene TRBV2; 9 bases line up with TRBD1. The CDR3 extends over 14 amino acids. V was clipped by 6 bases and J by 3 bases; unmatched bases: 6. Germline CDR1 is SNHLY and CDR2 is FYNNEI. Here the CDR3 DNA reads TGTGCCAGCAGACGGACAGGGGCGATCTACGAGCAGTACTTC. Protein: CASRRTGAIYEQYF.